The clone carrying this T cell receptor beta chain occurred many times. The ends were cut back, 1 base at V and 1 base at J, with 8 bases in the middle. CDR3 length: 15 residues. CDR1 and CDR2 from the germline V gene are MNHEY and SVGAGI. The TCRbeta library was prepared with unique molecular identifiers. MiXCR was run by TCRdb on the PCR reads, yielding one entry per CDR3 protein. Of about 610,000 distinct CDR3 sequences listed, roughly a tenth are singletons. The data were taken from a study of T-cell reconstitution after alpha-beta-depleted transplantation in children. The sequence came from a human donor who donated a stem cell graft to a child with acute myeloid leukemia. The starting material was PBMCs from the stem cell graft donor, obtained from the stem cell graft. This sequence joins TRBV6-5 and TRBJ2-1; tentative D call: TRBD2 (5 bases). CDR3 bases: TGTGCCAGCAGTTACTTTCGAGGGTCCTACAATGAGCAGTTCTTC. Its translation: CASSYFRGSYNEQFF.